Below, 15 T cell receptor beta chains from the same sample are listed, as sequenced in a study of monozygotic twins with inflammatory bowel disease. TCRdb reprocessed the 5' RACE reads, with one entry per CDR3 protein and no DNA. The sample table includes 420,000 or so distinct CDR3 sequences. The sequencing input was blood. The source is a human donor with ulcerative colitis or Crohn's disease, or a healthy co-twin of an affected twin (not recorded which).

This chain links TRBV5-1 with TRBJ1-1; TCRdb picks TRBD1, but there is no DNA to check that call. Per the germline V gene, CDR1 is SGHRS and CDR2 is YFSETQ. This CDR3 region has 15 residues. CDR3 in amino acids: CASSLGQGVFTEAFF.

The V call is TRBV5-1, the J call TRBJ1-3; TCRdb picks TRBD1, but there is no DNA to check that call. From germline, CDR1 is SGHRS and CDR2 YFSETQ. This CDR3 region has 15 residues. The CDR3 loop is CASSTGQPLGNTIYF.

V is TRBV29-1 and J is TRBJ2-7; TCRdb's assignment of TRBD2 cannot be checked, as there is no DNA. The CDR3 has 15 residues. From germline, CDR1 is SQVTM and CDR2 ANQGSEA. The CDR3 loop reads CSVTNRGTSGHEQYF.

This sequence joins TRBV2 and TRBJ2-1; TCRdb proposes TRBD2, but this gene call is untestable without DNA. The CDR3 totals 19 residues. Germline lookup yields CDR1 SNHLY and CDR2 FYNNEI. The CDR3 reads CASSDPSGVGGPSGNEQFF.

V is TRBV6-2 or TRBV6-3 and J is TRBJ2-7; with no DNA, the TCRdb D assignment of TRBD1 cannot be verified. Germline CDR1 and CDR2: MNHEY and SVGEGT. This CDR3 contains 13 residues. CDR3 amino acids: CASSYRTGTEQYF.

V usage is TRBV5-8 and J usage is TRBJ2-5; there is no DNA to check the TCRdb D call of TRBD2. From germline, CDR1 is SGHTS and CDR2 YDEGEE. The CDR3 runs to 17 residues. The CDR3 loop reads CASSSLDSGVYQETQYF.

The rearrangement joins TRBV12-3 or TRBV12-4 to TRBJ2-3; the D call of TRBD1 rests on TCRdb alone, since no DNA is present to check it. CDR3 length equals 17 residues. CDR3 loop: CASSILMGETSTDTQYF.

This sequence joins TRBV14 and TRBJ2-1; TCRdb's D call of TRBD2 is untestable without DNA. Germline-derived CDR1 and CDR2 are SGHDN and FVKESK. This CDR3 has 14 residues. The CDR3 sequence: CASSHSRVGNEQFF.

The chain couples TRBV25-1 to TRBJ2-1; TCRdb outputs TRBD1, but without DNA this stays unchecked. The CDR3 runs to 17 residues. Per germline, CDR1 MGHDK and CDR2 SYGVNS. CDR3 sequence: CASSGTGILAAYNEQFF. The full variable domain, rest sourced from reference TRBV25-1 and TRBJ2-1, is EADIYQTPRYLVIGTGKKITLECSQTMGHDKMYWYQQDPGMELHLIHYSYGVNSTEKGDLSSESTVSRIRTEHFPLTLESARPSHTSQYLCASSGTGILAAYNEQFFGPGTRLTVL.

V and J are TRBV5-1 and TRBJ2-7; TCRdb's assignment of TRBD1 cannot be checked, as there is no DNA. The germline V gene encodes CDR1 SGHRS and CDR2 YFSETQ. This CDR3 is built from 12 residues. CDR3 region: CASSTTRGSLYF.

The chain employs TRBV5-4 and TRBJ1-3. The CDR3 has 15 residues. Germline V gives CDR1 SGHNT, CDR2 YYREEE (reference sequence). This chain's CDR3 is CASSHLTDSGNTIYF.

J is TRBJ1-2 and V is TRBV20-1. CDR1 and CDR2 from the germline V gene are DFQATT and SNEGSKA (reference sequence). The CDR3 is 12 amino acids. CDR3 sequence reads: CSATTENYGYTF.

The V and J genes are TRBV3-1 and TRBJ2-1; without DNA, the TCRdb call of TRBD2 cannot be checked. The germline V gene encodes CDR1 LGHDT and CDR2 YNNKEL (reference sequence). The CDR3 is 16 residues long. The chain's CDR3 is CASSPSALAGNNEQFF.

The J gene is TRBJ2-3, the V gene TRBV6-4; checking the TCRdb D call of TRBD2 is not possible without DNA. This CDR3 region has 15 residues. Per germline, CDR1 MRHNA and CDR2 SNTAGT. The CDR3 reads CASRSLAGPTDTQYF.

V is TRBV20-1 and J is TRBJ2-7; TCRdb lists TRBD2, though no DNA is available to test this call. CDR3 size: 12 residues. Germline values: CDR1 DFQATT, CDR2 SNEGSKA (reference sequence). CDR3 amino acids: CSARPSGKEGYF.